This TCR beta chain was sequenced for a study of blood T cell repertoires in COVID-19. Overall study: The United States, Italy and Spain provided the acute and convalescent COVID-19 samples. T cells, B-cell-depleted T cells, or PBMCs provided the cDNA or gDNA that served as material.

Original methodology: Reference gene primer amplification gave estimated nucleated cell counts. TCRdb's copy holds only in-frame clones and misses some; the assay was immunoSEQ multiplex PCR. V and J calls and clone size are as listed in that table; D and trimming were resolved from the DNA. The repertoire holds under 300,000 clones, 88% seen once, with 2.1% in the top ten. The V segment lost 1 base and the J segment 3 bases; nucleotides outside the gene matches: 9. The CDR3 totals 16 residues. Germline V CDR1 and CDR2: LGHNA, YNFKEQ. The specimen sequenced was peripheral blood. This chain connects TRBV4-2 to TRBJ2-7, with 7 bases that match TRBD1. The TCR comes from a woman aged 40 to 55 who had recovered from COVID-19. The CDR3 sequence is CASSQARTGNHYEQYF. The CDR3 bases are TGTGCCAGCAGCCAAGCCCGGACAGGTAATCACTACGAGCAGTACTTC.